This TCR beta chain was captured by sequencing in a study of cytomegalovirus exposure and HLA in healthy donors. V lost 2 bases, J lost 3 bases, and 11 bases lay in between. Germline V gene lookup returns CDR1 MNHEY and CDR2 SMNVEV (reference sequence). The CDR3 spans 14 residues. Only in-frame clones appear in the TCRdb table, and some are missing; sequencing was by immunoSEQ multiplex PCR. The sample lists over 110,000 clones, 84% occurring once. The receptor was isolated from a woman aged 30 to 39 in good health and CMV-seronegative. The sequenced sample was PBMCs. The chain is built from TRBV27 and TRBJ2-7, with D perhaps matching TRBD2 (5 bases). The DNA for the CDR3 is TGTGCCAGCAGTTTAGGAGGCCACCTCTACGAGCAGTACTTC. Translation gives CASSLGGHLYEQYF.